Listed below are T cell receptor beta chains from one sample, sequenced in a study of blood T cell repertoires in COVID-19. Method: immunoSEQ multiplex PCR; TCRdb's copy keeps in-frame clones and lacks some. The profile shows about 220,000 clones, 75% to 90% of them singletons. Sequenced input: peripheral blood. The receptor set was obtained from a human donor in a cohort sampled during active COVID-19. The CDR3 runs from the conserved cysteine through the conserved F or W. The order of the fields is CDR3 protein, CDR3 DNA, CDR3 length, V gene, D gene, J gene, clone size. The D gene is left open where the match is weak. Some rows have no size entry. The others give once, few or many, or a class for an expanded clone.

CDR3: CASSYTSGRNEQFF; DNA: TGTGCCAGCAGTTATACTAGCGGGAGAAATGAGCAGTTCTTC; length: 14; V: TRBV4-2; D: TRBD2; J: TRBJ2-1; size: NA
CDR3: CASRAGSSYNEQFF; DNA: TGTGCCAGCAGGGCCGGGAGCTCCTACAATGAGCAGTTCTTC; length: 14; V: TRBV28; D: NA; J: TRBJ2-1; size: NA
CDR3: CASSLAGADRKLFF; DNA: TGTGCCAGCAGCTTAGCGGGGGCTGATCGAAAACTGTTTTTT; length: 14; V: TRBV7-9; D: NA; J: TRBJ1-4; size: NA
CDR3: CASNLTGPGGYTF; DNA: TGTGCCAGCAACTTGACAGGGCCGGGGGGCTACACCTTC; length: 13; V: TRBV2; D: TRBD1; J: TRBJ1-2; size: NA
CDR3: CAWSGRGFEQFF; DNA: TGTGCCTGGAGCGGCAGGGGGTTTGAGCAGTTCTTC; length: 12; V: TRBV30; D: TRBD1; J: TRBJ2-1; size: NA
CDR3: CASSQVASTAYEQYF; DNA: TGTGCCAGCAGCCAAGTAGCATCAACCGCCTACGAGCAGTACTTC; length: 15; V: TRBV4-2; D: NA; J: TRBJ2-7; size: few
CDR3: CASSSAGGAEAFF; DNA: TGTGCCAGCAGTTCCGCGGGAGGAGCTGAAGCTTTCTTT; length: 13; V: TRBV28; D: NA; J: TRBJ1-1; size: NA
CDR3: CASSQTGWEGAFF; DNA: TGTGCCAGCAGCCAGACAGGATGGGAAGGCGCTTTCTTT; length: 13; V: TRBV3-1/TRBV3-2; D: NA; J: TRBJ1-1; size: once
CDR3: CASRSSGAGDEKLFF; DNA: TGTGCCAGCAGGTCCTCAGGGGCGGGAGACGAAAAACTGTTTTTT; length: 15; V: TRBV28; D: NA; J: TRBJ1-4; size: NA
CDR3: CASSSDQLQGYSNQPQHF; DNA: TGTGCCAGTAGTTCCGACCAACTCCAGGGGTATAGCAATCAGCCCCAGCATTTT; length: 18; V: TRBV19; D: NA; J: TRBJ1-5; size: NA
CDR3: CAWSASGKYGYTF; DNA: TGTGCCTGGAGTGCCTCAGGGAAGTATGGCTACACCTTC; length: 13; V: TRBV30; D: NA; J: TRBJ1-2; size: NA
CDR3: CASREQGTTNEKLFF; DNA: TGCGCCAGCAGGGAACAGGGAACAACTAATGAAAAACTGTTTTTT; length: 15; V: TRBV4-3; D: NA; J: TRBJ1-4; size: NA
CDR3: CASSRDREREAFF; DNA: TGTGCCAGCTCACGGGACAGGGAACGAGAAGCTTTCTTT; length: 13; V: TRBV18; D: TRBD1; J: TRBJ1-1; size: NA
CDR3: CASSLDLGTSGRGETQYF; DNA: TGTGCCAGCAGCCTAGATCTCGGGACTAGCGGGAGAGGGGAGACCCAGTACTTC; length: 18; V: TRBV4-2; D: TRBD2; J: TRBJ2-5; size: NA
CDR3: CASSLVGGTNEKLFF; DNA: TGTGCCAGCAGTTTAGTCGGGGGAACTAATGAAAAACTGTTTTTT; length: 15; V: TRBV28; D: NA; J: TRBJ1-4; size: NA
CDR3: CASAGVFPRKQFF; DNA: TGTGCCAGCGCGGGAGTATTTCCACGGAAGCAGTTCTTC; length: 13; V: TRBV13; D: TRBD2; J: TRBJ2-1; size: NA
CDR3: CASSLPGVPYNSPLHF; DNA: TGTGCCAGCAGTTTACCAGGGGTTCCCTATAATTCACCCCTCCACTTT; length: 16; V: TRBV28; D: NA; J: TRBJ1-6; size: NA
CDR3: CASSLDGSNYNEQFF; DNA: TGTGCCAGCAGCTTGGACGGGAGTAACTACAATGAGCAGTTCTTC; length: 15; V: TRBV5-4; D: NA; J: TRBJ2-1; size: NA
CDR3: CASTVGGRITHEQYF; DNA: TGTGCCAGCACCGTGGGGGGGCGGATCACCCACGAGCAGTACTTC; length: 15; V: TRBV27; D: NA; J: TRBJ2-7; size: few
CDR3: CASSIAGGPSTGELFF; DNA: TGTGCCAGCAGCATAGCGGGAGGGCCCTCGACCGGGGAGCTGTTTTTT; length: 16; V: TRBV7-6; D: TRBD2; J: TRBJ2-2; size: NA
CDR3: CASSHKVDSGGVDTQYF; DNA: TGCGCCAGCAGCCATAAGGTGGACAGCGGTGGAGTCGATACGCAGTATTTT; length: 17; V: TRBV4-3; D: NA; J: TRBJ2-3; size: NA
CDR3: CSVEPGQGRAGELFF; DNA: TGCAGCGTTGAACCGGGACAGGGGAGGGCCGGGGAGCTGTTTTTT; length: 15; V: TRBV29-1; D: TRBD1; J: TRBJ2-2; size: NA
CDR3: CASSQDERRYEQYF; DNA: TGCGCCAGCAGCCAAGATGAGCGGCGCTACGAGCAGTACTTC; length: 14; V: TRBV4-1; D: NA; J: TRBJ2-7; size: NA
CDR3: CASSQRGPPRMNTEAFF; DNA: TGTGCCAGCAGCCAGAGGGGGCCGCCCAGGATGAACACTGAAGCTTTCTTT; length: 17; V: TRBV3-1/TRBV3-2; D: TRBD1; J: TRBJ1-1; size: NA
CDR3: CASSLGLVLDEQYF; DNA: TGCGCCAGCAGCTTGGGACTTGTTCTCGACGAGCAGTACTTC; length: 14; V: TRBV5-1; D: NA; J: TRBJ2-7; size: NA
CDR3: CASRDTGPGNEQFF; DNA: TGTGCCAGCAGAGACACAGGGCCCGGGAATGAGCAGTTCTTC; length: 14; V: TRBV16; D: NA; J: TRBJ2-1; size: NA
CDR3: CASSLRQASSYNSPLHF; DNA: TGTGCCAGCAGCCTCAGACAGGCGAGCTCCTATAATTCACCCCTCCACTTT; length: 17; V: TRBV9; D: NA; J: TRBJ1-6; size: NA
CDR3: CASTTRVSETQYF; DNA: TGTGCCAGCACCACCCGGGTATCAGAGACCCAGTACTTC; length: 13; V: TRBV5-4; D: NA; J: TRBJ2-5; size: once
CDR3: CASSPLGLAGAYEQYF; DNA: TGTGCCAGCAGTCCTCTCGGACTAGCGGGAGCCTACGAGCAGTACTTC; length: 16; V: TRBV25-1; D: TRBD2; J: TRBJ2-7; size: NA
CDR3: CASSTRQGIEAFF; DNA: TGTGCCAGCAGCACGCGACAGGGGATTGAAGCTTTCTTT; length: 13; V: TRBV7-2; D: TRBD1; J: TRBJ1-1; size: NA
CDR3: CASSELARAITQGEQYF; DNA: TGTGCCAGCAGTGAACTTGCCCGAGCAATTACCCAGGGCGAGCAGTACTTC; length: 17; V: TRBV2; D: NA; J: TRBJ2-7; size: NA
CDR3: CASSYGGSSSYEQYF; DNA: TGTGCCAGCAGTTATGGCGGGAGCTCATCCTACGAGCAGTACTTC; length: 15; V: TRBV6-2/TRBV6-3; D: TRBD2; J: TRBJ2-7; size: once
CDR3: CASSPRYEQYF; DNA: TGTGCCAGCTCACCCCGCTACGAGCAGTACTTC; length: 11; V: TRBV18; D: NA; J: TRBJ2-7; size: NA
CDR3: CASSTNPGQGTDTQYF; DNA: TGTGCCAGCAGCACCAATCCGGGACAGGGCACAGATACGCAGTATTTT; length: 16; V: TRBV6-2/TRBV6-3; D: TRBD1; J: TRBJ2-3; size: NA
CDR3: CASSPTSGSLSSYNSPLHF; DNA: TGTGCCAGCTCACCAACATCTGGGAGCTTGAGCTCCTATAATTCACCCCTCCACTTT; length: 19; V: TRBV18; D: NA; J: TRBJ1-6; size: NA
CDR3: CASSLGLTDTQYF; DNA: TGTGCCAGCAGCTTAGGCCTAACAGATACGCAGTATTTT; length: 13; V: TRBV13; D: NA; J: TRBJ2-3; size: few
CDR3: CASSQVYSVALETQYF; DNA: TGTGCCAGCAGCCAAGTGTATAGCGTTGCGCTAGAGACCCAGTACTTC; length: 16; V: TRBV14; D: NA; J: TRBJ2-5; size: once
CDR3: CASSHRQALGNTIYF; DNA: TGTGCCAGCAGCCACCGACAGGCACTCGGAAACACCATATATTTT; length: 15; V: TRBV7-9; D: NA; J: TRBJ1-3; size: NA
CDR3: CASSIRWGATDTQYF; DNA: TGTGCCAGTAGTATAAGGTGGGGCGCGACAGATACGCAGTATTTT; length: 15; V: TRBV19; D: NA; J: TRBJ2-3; size: NA
CDR3: CAWTVGQGATEAFF; DNA: TGTGCCTGGACCGTGGGACAGGGGGCAACTGAAGCTTTCTTT; length: 14; V: TRBV30; D: TRBD1; J: TRBJ1-1; size: once
CDR3: CASSLGGAGNQPQHF; DNA: TGTGCCAGCAGTTTGGGGGGGGCGGGCAATCAGCCCCAGCATTTT; length: 15; V: TRBV28; D: NA; J: TRBJ1-5; size: NA
CDR3: CASSLRGRGGLGVSYEQYF; DNA: TGTGCCAGCAGCTTGAGGGGCCGGGGGGGACTTGGCGTCTCCTACGAGCAGTACTTC; length: 19; V: TRBV5-4; D: TRBD2; J: TRBJ2-7; size: NA
CDR3: CASSPRAGNEKLFF; DNA: TGTGCCAGCAGCCCCAGAGCGGGCAATGAAAAACTGTTTTTT; length: 14; V: TRBV27; D: NA; J: TRBJ1-4; size: many
CDR3: CASSSRELQETQYF; DNA: TGTGCCAGCAGTTCCCGGGAACTTCAAGAGACCCAGTACTTC; length: 14; V: TRBV27; D: NA; J: TRBJ2-5; size: once
CDR3: CASSSRVYTGELFF; DNA: TGTGCCAGCAGCTCCCGGGTCTACACCGGGGAGCTGTTTTTT; length: 14; V: TRBV9; D: NA; J: TRBJ2-2; size: few
CDR3: CASSLTGMGLRSAFF; DNA: TGTGCCAGCAGTTTGACAGGGATGGGGCTTCGGAGTGCTTTCTTT; length: 15; V: TRBV28; D: TRBD1; J: TRBJ1-1; size: few